These T cell receptor beta chains were read from a single sample in a study of blood T cell repertoires in COVID-19. Measured with immunoSEQ multiplex PCR; TCRdb has only the in-frame clones, and not every one. The sample has fewer than 95,000 clones; about 91% are singletons. Material: peripheral blood. All receptors come from a man aged 55 to 70 with acute or convalescent COVID-19. CDR3s leave out the opening cysteine and the closing phenylalanine or tryptophan. D genes are given only for firm matches. The listing skips clone size in some rows; elsewhere it reads once, few, many or a size class.

V: TRBV10-3
D: TRBD1
length: 16
J: TRBJ2-7
size: NA
CDR3: AISESHPRDRVDDEQY

V: TRBV7-2
D: NA
length: 12
J: TRBJ2-5
size: NA
CDR3: ASSTRDTQETQY

V: TRBV6-5
D: TRBD1
length: 14
J: TRBJ1-2
size: NA
CDR3: ASSYLGQGESYGYT

V: TRBV4-1
D: TRBD1
length: 14
J: TRBJ2-2
size: NA
CDR3: ASSQNLQGVAGELF

V: TRBV29-1
D: TRBD1
length: 13
J: TRBJ1-2
size: NA
CDR3: SVPGQGALNYGYT

V: TRBV10-1
D: NA
length: 13
J: TRBJ2-7
size: NA
CDR3: ASSAGTPLSYEQY

V: TRBV4-2
D: NA
length: 12
J: TRBJ1-1
size: NA
CDR3: ASSPGTLNTEAF

V: TRBV9
D: NA
length: 12
J: TRBJ2-2
size: NA
CDR3: ASSVQSGSGELF

V: TRBV3-1/TRBV3-2
D: TRBD2
length: 13
J: TRBJ2-7
size: NA
CDR3: ASSQGLAGAYEQY

V: TRBV11-2
D: NA
length: 13
J: TRBJ1-6
size: NA
CDR3: ASSPLGGNNSPLH

V: TRBV10-3
D: TRBD1
length: 11
J: TRBJ1-4
size: once
CDR3: AIRGTGREKLF

V: TRBV5-1
D: NA
length: 13
J: TRBJ2-5
size: NA
CDR3: ASSSTGTPKETQY

V: TRBV6-1
D: NA
length: 10
J: TRBJ2-7
size: NA
CDR3: ASSDLVPEQY

V: TRBV14
D: NA
length: 12
J: TRBJ2-3
size: NA
CDR3: ASSQDLAADTQY

V: TRBV5-1
D: NA
length: 12
J: TRBJ1-3
size: few
CDR3: ASSSANSGNTIY

V: TRBV3-1/TRBV3-2
D: NA
length: 12
J: TRBJ2-2
size: once
CDR3: ASSQRANTGELF

V: TRBV3-1/TRBV3-2
D: TRBD2
length: 15
J: TRBJ2-1
size: NA
CDR3: ASSRRLAGGPYNEQF

V: TRBV7-3
D: NA
length: 12
J: TRBJ1-1
size: NA
CDR3: ASSPQGGNTEAF

V: TRBV5-5
D: NA
length: 13
J: TRBJ1-1
size: NA
CDR3: ASTGSPSWNTEAF

V: TRBV7-9
D: NA
length: 11
J: TRBJ1-4
size: NA
CDR3: ASSPDSYEKLF

V: TRBV9
D: TRBD2
length: 15
J: TRBJ2-3
size: NA
CDR3: ASSVGASGGGTDTQY

V: TRBV11-3
D: TRBD1
length: 12
J: TRBJ2-3
size: NA
CDR3: ASSKPGTEDTQY

V: TRBV5-4
D: NA
length: 14
J: TRBJ2-1
size: NA
CDR3: ASSYFRGSSYNEQF

V: TRBV14
D: TRBD2
length: 13
J: TRBJ2-1
size: few
CDR3: ASRHGLAGWDEQF

V: TRBV2
D: TRBD2
length: 12
J: TRBJ2-7
size: NA
CDR3: ASSEGGGAYEQY

V: TRBV12-5
D: TRBD1
length: 15
J: TRBJ2-3
size: NA
CDR3: ASGLVRTGGGTDTQY

V: TRBV7-3
D: NA
length: 13
J: TRBJ2-2
size: few
CDR3: ASSPMGQHTGELF

V: TRBV7-3
D: TRBD2
length: 14
J: TRBJ2-2
size: NA
CDR3: ASSSPSGLNTGELF

V: TRBV10-3
D: TRBD1
length: 12
J: TRBJ1-5
size: few
CDR3: AISVQGAGQPQH

V: TRBV15
D: TRBD2
length: 13
J: TRBJ2-1
size: once
CDR3: ATSKRERSYNEQF

V: TRBV5-8
D: NA
length: 12
J: TRBJ1-3
size: NA
CDR3: ASSLDSSGNTIY

V: TRBV6-2/TRBV6-3
D: TRBD2
length: 13
J: TRBJ2-7
size: NA
CDR3: ASSYSGLVNYEQY

V: TRBV11-3
D: TRBD2
length: 13
J: TRBJ2-3
size: NA
CDR3: ASSRAGAPTDTQY

V: TRBV28
D: NA
length: 15
J: TRBJ1-5
size: NA
CDR3: ASSLLLGAESNQPQH

V: TRBV7-2
D: NA
length: 12
J: TRBJ2-7
size: NA
CDR3: ASSPTRVPYEQY

V: TRBV6-1
D: TRBD1
length: 14
J: TRBJ1-5
size: NA
CDR3: ASSGGTGIQNQPQH

V: TRBV18
D: NA
length: 13
J: TRBJ2-3
size: NA
CDR3: ASSPLGHGTDTQY

V: TRBV19
D: TRBD2
length: 15
J: TRBJ2-1
size: NA
CDR3: ASSIDRLAVSYNEQF

V: TRBV12-5
D: TRBD2
length: 14
J: TRBJ2-7
size: NA
CDR3: ASGLGSGRSPYEQY

V: TRBV6-1
D: NA
length: 11
J: TRBJ2-5
size: NA
CDR3: ASSEAHRGTQY

V: TRBV11-2
D: NA
length: 11
J: TRBJ1-5
size: few
CDR3: ASSRDTNQPQH

V: TRBV14
D: TRBD1
length: 14
J: TRBJ1-2
size: NA
CDR3: ASSQEQGMGFRGYT

V: TRBV24-1
D: TRBD1
length: 15
J: TRBJ2-1
size: NA
CDR3: ATSDSPPGQGSNEQF